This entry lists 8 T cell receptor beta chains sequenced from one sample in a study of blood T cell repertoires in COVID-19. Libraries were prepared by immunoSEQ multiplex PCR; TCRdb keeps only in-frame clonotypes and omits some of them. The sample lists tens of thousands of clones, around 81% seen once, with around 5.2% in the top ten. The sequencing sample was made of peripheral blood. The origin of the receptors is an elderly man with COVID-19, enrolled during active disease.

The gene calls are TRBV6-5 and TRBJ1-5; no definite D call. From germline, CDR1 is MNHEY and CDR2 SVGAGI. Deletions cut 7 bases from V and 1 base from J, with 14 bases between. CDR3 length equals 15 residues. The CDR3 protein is CASILSEPSNQPQHF. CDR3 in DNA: TGTGCCAGCATTCTCTCAGAACCAAGCAATCAGCCCCAGCATTTT.

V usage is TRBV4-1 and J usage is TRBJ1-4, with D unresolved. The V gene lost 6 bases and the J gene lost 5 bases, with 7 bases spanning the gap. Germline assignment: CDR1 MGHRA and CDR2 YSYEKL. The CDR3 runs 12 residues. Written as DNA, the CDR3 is TGCGCCAGCAGGGGCCCAAATGAAAAACTGTTTTTT. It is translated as CASRGPNEKLFF.

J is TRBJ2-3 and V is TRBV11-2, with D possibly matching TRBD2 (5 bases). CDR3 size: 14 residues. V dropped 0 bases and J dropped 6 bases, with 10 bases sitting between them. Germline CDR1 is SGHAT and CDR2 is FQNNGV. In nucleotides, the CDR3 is TGTGCCAGCAGCTTAGAACGGGGAGCGGATACGCAGTATTTT. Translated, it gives CASSLERGADTQYF.

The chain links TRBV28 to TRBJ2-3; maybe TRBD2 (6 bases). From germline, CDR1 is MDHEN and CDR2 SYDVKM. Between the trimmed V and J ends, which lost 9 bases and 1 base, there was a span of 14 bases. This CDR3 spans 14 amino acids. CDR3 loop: CASGGLARTDTQYF. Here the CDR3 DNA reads TGTGCCAGTGGAGGGCTAGCGCGCACAGATACGCAGTATTTT.

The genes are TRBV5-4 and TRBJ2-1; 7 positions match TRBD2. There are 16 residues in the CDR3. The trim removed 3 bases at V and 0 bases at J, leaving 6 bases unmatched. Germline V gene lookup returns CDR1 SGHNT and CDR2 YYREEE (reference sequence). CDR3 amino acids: CASSSGGGSSYNEQFF. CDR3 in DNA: TGTGCCAGCAGCTCGGGCGGGGGAAGCTCCTACAATGAGCAGTTCTTC.

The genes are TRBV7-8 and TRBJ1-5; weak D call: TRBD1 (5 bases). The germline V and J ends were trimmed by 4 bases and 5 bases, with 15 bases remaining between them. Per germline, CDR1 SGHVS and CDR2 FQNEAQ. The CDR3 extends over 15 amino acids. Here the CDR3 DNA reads TGTGCCAGCAGCTCCCTGGAGGGGCCTGATCAGCCCCAGCATTTT. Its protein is CASSSLEGPDQPQHF.

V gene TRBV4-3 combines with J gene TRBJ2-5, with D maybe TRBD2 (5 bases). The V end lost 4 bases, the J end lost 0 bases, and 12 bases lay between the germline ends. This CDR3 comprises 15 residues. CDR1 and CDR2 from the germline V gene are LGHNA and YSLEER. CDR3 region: CASSLGLSYQETQYF. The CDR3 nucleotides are TGCGCCAGCAGCCTAGGACTGTCGTACCAAGAGACCCAGTACTTC.

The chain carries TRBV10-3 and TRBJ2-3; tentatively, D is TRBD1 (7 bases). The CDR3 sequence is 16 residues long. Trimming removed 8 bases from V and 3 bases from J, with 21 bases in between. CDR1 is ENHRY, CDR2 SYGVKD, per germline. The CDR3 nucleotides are TGTGCCATCCTGGTAGGAGGGGGCGAAGTAACAGATACGCAGTATTTT. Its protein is CAILVGGGEVTDTQYF.